The sequence of this TCR beta chain was determined in a study of T cell responses to AZD1222 COVID-19 vaccine. Overall study results and limits: Only 5 or 6 people who got AZD1222 tested seropositive at baseline. Clonal diversity may have been underestimated, and the donors were mostly white British, with more females than males. Reportedly, close to half of spike-specific TCRs are directed against unmutated variant regions.

V shed 0 bases and J shed 0 bases, with 8 bases lying between them. CDR1 is MNHEY and CDR2 is SVGAGI in the germline V gene. This CDR3 is 15 amino acids long. Sequencing used immunoSEQ multiplex PCR; TCRdb keeps in-frame clones, though not all of them. Of about 100,000 clones listed, around 87% are singletons. As regards this clone: Antigen: not known.

The TCR sequence derives from an adult in good health. The sample consisted of peripheral blood, taken on day 0 of MenACWY control vaccination. The rearrangement links TRBV6-5 to TRBJ1-2; a weak D match, TRBD1 (5 bases). CDR3 nucleotides: TGTGCCAGCAGTTACTCACTGGGGGCTAACTATGGCTACACCTTC. As protein: CASSYSLGANYGYTF.